This T cell receptor (beta chain) derives from a study of blood T cells in healthy people across ages. V gave up 1 base and J gave up 9 bases, with 21 bases separating them. The CDR3 is 16 residues long. Germline CDR1 is SGHTA and CDR2 is FQGNSA. Using a J-beta primer mix together with a sample-barcoded 5' primer, a second PCR was run for roughly 7 to 12 cycles. TCRdb itself ran the 5' RACE reads through MiXCR, one entry per CDR3 protein. This table holds 550,000 to 800,000 distinct CDR3 sequences, approximately 30% found once. This clonotype was seen at least ten times. Material: blood. The J gene is TRBJ2-5, the V gene TRBV7-2; tentatively, D is TRBD2 (5 bases). The origin of this receptor is an elderly woman in good health. CDR3 nucleotide sequence: TGTGCCAGCAGCTTAGAGGTTTTGGACTCCGATGGGTCCCAGTACTTC. It encodes CASSLEVLDSDGSQYF.